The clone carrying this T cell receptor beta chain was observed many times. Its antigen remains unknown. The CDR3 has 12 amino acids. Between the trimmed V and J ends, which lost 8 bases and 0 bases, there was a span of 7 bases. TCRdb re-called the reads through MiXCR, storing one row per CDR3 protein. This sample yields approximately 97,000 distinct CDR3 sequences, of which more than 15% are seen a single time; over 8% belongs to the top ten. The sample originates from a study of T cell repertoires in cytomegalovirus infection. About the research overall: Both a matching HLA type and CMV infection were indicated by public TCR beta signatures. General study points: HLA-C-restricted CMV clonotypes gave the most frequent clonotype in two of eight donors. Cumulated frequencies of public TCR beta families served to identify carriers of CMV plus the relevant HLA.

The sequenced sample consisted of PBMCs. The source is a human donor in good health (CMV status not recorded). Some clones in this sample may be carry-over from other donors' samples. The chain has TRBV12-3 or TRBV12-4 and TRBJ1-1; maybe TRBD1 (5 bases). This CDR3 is CASLDMNTEAFF. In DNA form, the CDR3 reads TGTGCCAGCCTGGACATGAACACTGAAGCTTTCTTT.